One and the same sample provided the 2 T cell receptor beta chains below, sequenced in a study of blood T cell repertoires in COVID-19. The repertoire was sequenced with immunoSEQ multiplex PCR; TCRdb's copy has only in-frame clones and lacks some. The sample carries about 95,000 clones, 89% recorded once. The sequenced material came from peripheral blood. These receptors all stem from a woman aged 70 to 79 with acute or convalescent COVID-19.

The chain links TRBV19 to TRBJ1-4; a weak D match, TRBD1 (6 bases). The CDR3 covers 14 residues. Trimming pared 7 bases from V and 7 bases from J, leaving 16 bases between. Per the germline V gene, CDR1 is LNHDA and CDR2 is SQIVND (reference sequence). Written as DNA, the CDR3 is TGTGCCAGTACAGCGCGGCAGGGGTTTGAAAAACTGTTTTTT. This gives the protein CASTARQGFEKLFF.

The chain carries TRBV5-1 and TRBJ1-6; TRBD1 matches at 10 bases. Germline CDR1 SGHRS, CDR2 YFSETQ. V gave up 2 bases and J gave up 4 bases; unmatched junction bases: 3. CDR3 length: 16 amino acids. CDR3 coding DNA: TGCGCCAGCAGCTTAGAGGGACAGGGGTATAATTCACCCCTCCACTTT. This translates into CASSLEGQGYNSPLHF.